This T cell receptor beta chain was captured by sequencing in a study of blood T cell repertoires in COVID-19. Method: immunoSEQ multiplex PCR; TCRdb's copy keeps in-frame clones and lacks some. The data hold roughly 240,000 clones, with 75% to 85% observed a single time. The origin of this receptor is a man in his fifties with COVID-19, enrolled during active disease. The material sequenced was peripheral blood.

CDR3 region: CASSPEASGPYEQYF. DNA for the CDR3: TGTGCCAGCAGCCCGGAAGCGAGCGGGCCCTACGAGCAGTACTTC. The rearrangement links TRBV28 to TRBJ2-7; tentative D call: TRBD2 (6 bases). Germline CDR1 reads MDHEN; CDR2 reads SYDVKM. CDR3 length: 15 residues. V lost 6 bases, J lost 2 bases, and 17 bases lay in between.